These T cell receptor beta chains were read from a single sample in a study of control samples from healthy donors and cancer patients. Measured with immunoSEQ multiplex PCR; TCRdb has only the in-frame clones, and not every one. Here the sample spans approximately 220,000 clones, roughly 94% being singletons. The source material was blood. The receptors originated from a man aged 50 or older in good health. Each CDR3 is given with its conserved first and last residue. A D gene is named only where the DNA matches it firmly. Size is stated for part of the rows, as once, few or many counts, or as a class when the clone is expanded.

TRBD1	TRBJ1-5	TRBV19	.	CASNPTGYVSPQHF	TGTGCCAGTAACCCGACAGGGTACGTTTCGCCCCAGCATTTT
.	TRBJ1-4	TRBV30	.	CAWSVQRNNEKLFF	TGTGCCTGGAGTGTACAGAGGAATAATGAAAAACTGTTTTTT
.	TRBJ2-2	TRBV18	few	CASSPLKELFF	TGTGCCAGCTCACCCCTTAAGGAGCTGTTTTTT
.	TRBJ2-1	TRBV7-3	.	CASSFTHSYNEQFF	TGTGCCAGCAGCTTTACGCACAGCTACAATGAGCAGTTCTTC
.	TRBJ2-1	TRBV5-8	.	CASSSLDYNNEQFF	TGTGCCAGCAGCTCCCTAGACTATAACAATGAGCAGTTCTTC
.	TRBJ2-7	TRBV2	.	CASSVTGAGQYF	TGTGCCAGCAGTGTAACGGGGGCGGGGCAGTACTTC
.	TRBJ1-5	TRBV18	.	CASSPLDSNQPQHF	TGTGCCAGCTCACCCCTTGATAGCAATCAGCCCCAGCATTTT
TRBD2	TRBJ2-7	TRBV27	.	CASSLERGGYEQYF	TGTGCCAGCAGCTTAGAGCGGGGGGGATACGAGCAGTACTTC
.	TRBJ1-1	TRBV6-5	.	CASGRGPNTEAFF	TGTGCCAGCGGGCGAGGGCCGAACACTGAAGCTTTCTTT
.	TRBJ1-6	TRBV5-1	.	CASRPETPPNSPLHF	TGCGCCAGCAGGCCGGAGACACCTCCTAATTCACCCCTCCACTTT
.	TRBJ2-7	TRBV27	.	CASSLSGQGSGEQYF	TGTGCCAGCAGTTTATCGGGGCAGGGTTCGGGGGAGCAGTACTTC
TRBD1	TRBJ1-4	TRBV19	.	CASSTSGTGGEKLFF	TGTGCCAGTAGTACGTCCGGGACAGGAGGCGAAAAACTGTTTTTT
.	TRBJ1-1	TRBV7-6	once	CASSLGSLGNTEAFF	TGTGCCAGCAGCTTGGGGTCCCTGGGGAACACTGAAGCTTTCTTT
TRBD1	TRBJ2-7	TRBV7-8	.	CASSSIRDRSYEQYF	TGTGCCAGCAGCTCCATCCGGGACAGATCTTACGAGCAGTACTTC
.	TRBJ1-2	TRBV28	.	CASSSTRNYGYTF	TGTGCCAGCAGCTCAACTCGAAACTATGGCTACACCTTC
.	TRBJ2-2	TRBV5-5	.	CASSLENSGELFF	TGTGCCAGCAGCTTGGAAAACAGCGGGGAGCTGTTTTTT
.	TRBJ1-1	TRBV6-5	few	CASSYSEWRVTEAFF	TGTGCCAGCAGTTACTCGGAGTGGAGGGTCACTGAAGCTTTCTTT
TRBD1	TRBJ2-5	TRBV9	.	CASGRDTGAQTQYF	TGTGCCAGCGGCCGGGACACAGGGGCTCAGACCCAGTACTTC
TRBD1	TRBJ1-2	TRBV24-1	.	CATSDVSHRGNYGYTF	TGTGCCACCAGTGATGTTAGTCACAGGGGTAACTATGGCTACACCTTC
.	TRBJ1-2	TRBV21-1	once	CASSARDSYGYTF	TGTGCCAGCAGCGCCCGGGACAGCTATGGCTACACCTTC
TRBD2	TRBJ2-1	TRBV7-2	.	CASSPRRGDSGNEQFF	TGTGCCAGCAGCCCCAGACGGGGGGATTCGGGAAATGAGCAGTTCTTC
TRBD1	TRBJ2-5	TRBV5-1	.	CASTVTGMETQYF	TGCGCCAGCACAGTGACAGGGATGGAGACCCAGTACTTC